These 30 T cell receptor beta chains were all obtained from the same sample, sequenced in a study of shared clonotypes between healthy human individuals. Only in-frame clones appear in the TCRdb table, and some are missing; sequencing was by immunoSEQ multiplex PCR. The sample includes some 1,600,000 clones, 98% of them seen just once. The sample taken for sequencing was naive CD4+ T cells sorted from blood. Subset denoted: CD45RA+ positively selected. These receptors came from a man aged 30 to 45 in good health.

The chain recombines TRBV11-2 with TRBJ2-2, with no clear D. The V and J ends lost 1 base and 6 bases respectively, with 6 bases between them. The CDR3 has 13 residues. Germline V lookup: CDR1 SGHAT, CDR2 FQNNGV. The CDR3 nucleotides are TGTGCCAGCAGCTTAGGAGCCTCCGGGGAGCTGTTTTTT. Its translation: CASSLGASGELFF.

The V call is TRBV5-1, the J call TRBJ2-5; D might be TRBD1 (6 bases). The CDR3 has 17 amino acids. The V end was cut by 2 bases, the J end by 2 bases, with 19 bases between. Germline loops: CDR1 SGHRS, CDR2 YFSETQ. The CDR3 reads CASSLPTQGLDQETQYF. CDR3 bases: TGCGCCAGCAGCTTACCTACACAGGGTCTCGATCAAGAGACCCAGTACTTC.

This clone appeared a few times. This CDR3 is also generated by other DNA sequences in the sample. The genes are TRBV14 and TRBJ1-1; D is unresolved. The CDR3 runs to 13 residues. Looked up from germline, CDR1 is SGHDN and CDR2 is FVKESK. Trimming pared 0 bases from V and 0 bases from J, leaving 2 bases between. The CDR3 sequence is CASSQEMNTEAFF. The CDR3 DNA sequence: TGTGCCAGCAGCCAAGAAATGAACACTGAAGCTTTCTTT.

The V call is TRBV11-2, the J call TRBJ2-3; D possibly matches TRBD1 or TRBD2 (6 bases each). V was trimmed by 9 bases and J by 3 bases, leaving 22 bases between them. Germline values: CDR1 SGHAT, CDR2 FQNNGV. The CDR3 spans 16 residues. In DNA form, the CDR3 reads TGTGCCAGTACCTTGGGGCGCAGGGGAGGTACAGATACGCAGTATTTT. This gives the protein CASTLGRRGGTDTQYF.

The J gene is TRBJ2-4, the V gene TRBV5-6, with TRBD1 identical over 7 bases. V lost 3 bases to trimming and J lost 8 bases; unmatched junction nucleotides: 14. This CDR3 is 16 amino acids long. From germline, CDR1 is SGHDT and CDR2 YYEEEE. The CDR3 nucleotides are TGTGCCAGCAGCTCCATATACAGGGGCCTAAGGGACATTCAGTACTTC. Translating it yields CASSSIYRGLRDIQYF.

Note on this clone: Additional DNA sequences in this sample encode the identical CDR3. The rearrangement joins TRBV29-1 to TRBJ2-1, with 9 positions matching TRBD2. J gave up 0 bases and V 6 bases, and 3 bases lay outside the gene matches. This CDR3 is built from 14 residues. CDR1 and CDR2 from the germline V gene are SQVTM and ANQGSEA. CDR3 residues: CSVGAGGSYNEQFF. The CDR3 nucleotides read TGCAGCGTGGGAGCGGGAGGCTCCTACAATGAGCAGTTCTTC.

The chain combines TRBV7-9 with TRBJ2-7; 8 bases map to TRBD1. Germline V gene lookup returns CDR1 SEHNR and CDR2 FQNEAQ (reference sequence). The CDR3 loop spans 13 amino acids. Trimming took 5 bases from V and 4 from J; bases not matched to a gene: 4. The CDR3 bases are TGTGCCAGCAGCCGACAGGGGAATTACGAGCAGTACTTC. Translated: CASSRQGNYEQYF. Looking up the rest from reference TRBV7-9 and TRBJ2-7 gives the full variable domain: DTGVSQNPRHKITKRGQNVTFRCDPISEHNRLYWYRQTLGQGPEFLTYFQNEAQLEKSRLLSDRFSAERPKGSFSTLEIQRTEQGDSAMYLCASSRQGNYEQYFGPGTRLTVT.

This chain links TRBV6-1 with TRBJ1-5; no clear D. The germline CDR1 and CDR2 sequences are MNHNS and SASEGT. CDR3 size: 13 residues. Trimming took 2 bases from V and 7 from J, leaving 9 bases between them. The chain's CDR3 is CASSEYFRQPQHF. CDR3 nucleotides: TGTGCCAGCAGTGAATACTTTAGGCAGCCCCAGCATTTT.

Regarding this clone: The same CDR3 is also encoded by other DNA sequences in this sample. The chain uses TRBV18 and TRBJ2-7; unclear D gene. The V gene's germline CDR1 is KGHSH and CDR2 LQKENI. The CDR3 covers 13 residues. V lost 3 bases, J lost 2 bases, and 8 bases lay in between. This CDR3 is CASSPPGAYEQYF. Here the CDR3 DNA reads TGTGCCAGCTCACCGCCGGGCGCCTACGAGCAGTACTTC.

V is TRBV28 and J is TRBJ1-5; D not certain. The CDR3 is made up of 11 amino acids. Germline assignment: CDR1 MDHEN and CDR2 SYDVKM. V gave up 6 bases and J gave up 10 bases, with 10 bases separating them. The CDR3 region is CASSRLFPQHF. The CDR3, as DNA: TGTGCCAGCAGCCGGCTTTTTCCCCAGCATTTT.

This clone has just one count. This rearrangement joins TRBV9 to TRBJ2-5, with D perhaps matching TRBD2 (6 bases). The CDR3 runs to 16 residues. Trimming left V 4 bases short and J 2 bases short, with 18 bases between. Germline assignment: CDR1 SGDLS and CDR2 YYNGEE. The CDR3 DNA is TGTGCCAGCAGCTCAGCGGCTGGGGGAGGACAAGAGACCCAGTACTTC. It encodes CASSSAAGGGQETQYF.

The chain employs TRBV27 and TRBJ2-5; D not resolved. The CDR3 loop spans 13 amino acids. Germline V lookup: CDR1 MNHEY, CDR2 SMNVEV (reference sequence). Trimming left V 1 base short and J 3 bases short, with 6 bases between. The CDR3 protein is CASSLLAKETQYF. The CDR3, as DNA: TGTGCCAGCAGTTTATTGGCGAAAGAGACCCAGTACTTC.

This clone is a singleton in its sample. The chain carries TRBV4-1 and TRBJ2-2; TRBD2 agrees at 13 bases. J was trimmed by 2 bases and V by 3 bases; bases with no gene match: 9. The length of the CDR3 is 19 residues. CDR1 and CDR2 (germline): MGHRA, YSYEKL. The CDR3 DNA reads as TGCGCCAGCAGCCAGATATGGACTAGCGGGAGAGTAAACACCGGGGAGCTGTTTTTT. Its protein product is CASSQIWTSGRVNTGELFF.

This clone was picked up one time. The chain employs TRBV19 and TRBJ2-2; either TRBD1 or TRBD2 may supply D (6 bases each). V shed 4 bases and J shed 2 bases, with 17 bases lying between them. This CDR3 has 17 amino acids. In germline, CDR1 is LNHDA, CDR2 SQIVND (reference sequence). CDR3 loop: CASSRGARGANTGELFF. DNA for the CDR3: TGTGCCAGTAGTAGGGGGGCCAGGGGCGCCAACACCGGGGAGCTGTTTTTT.

J is TRBJ2-1 and V is TRBV6-4, with 12 bases identical to TRBD2. Germline CDR1 and CDR2: MRHNA and SNTAGT. Unmatched junction bases numbered 3, after V lost 6 bases and J lost 0 bases. The CDR3 is 16 amino acids. The CDR3 protein is CASSALAGGSYNEQFF. The DNA for the CDR3 is TGTGCCAGCAGCGCACTAGCGGGAGGCTCCTACAATGAGCAGTTCTTC.

This clone has just one count. This rearrangement joins TRBV6-6 to TRBJ2-7; 11 bases are a match to TRBD2. Germline V gene sequence: CDR1 MNHNY, CDR2 SVGAGI (reference sequence). The CDR3 is made up of 14 amino acids. J was trimmed by 2 bases and V by 6 bases; bases with no gene match: 3. CDR3 DNA sequence: TGTGCCAGCAGGCTAGCGGGAGGCACCTACGAGCAGTACTTC. Amino acids: CASRLAGGTYEQYF.

The rearrangement links TRBV30 to TRBJ1-4; the D is unclear. CDR1 is GTSNPN, CDR2 SVGIG, per germline (reference sequence). This CDR3 spans 13 amino acids. V gave up 3 bases and J gave up 6 bases, with 11 bases separating them. The CDR3 loop is CAWRRAFDEKLFF. CDR3 nucleotides: TGTGCCTGGAGGAGGGCCTTCGATGAAAAACTGTTTTTT.

This chain links TRBV9 with TRBJ2-1; unclear D gene. V was pared by 0 bases and J by 8 bases, with 15 bases between. The germline CDR1 and CDR2 sequences are SGDLS and YYNGEE. This CDR3 is built from 15 residues. Written as DNA, the CDR3 is TGTGCCAGCAGCGTAGAGACTCGACCGGCCCATGAGCAGTTCTTC. This gives the protein CASSVETRPAHEQFF.

Points on this clone: The sample holds other DNA sequences that translate to the same CDR3. The chain employs TRBV6-1 and TRBJ2-7; D may be TRBD1 or TRBD2 (5 bases each). The germline CDR1 and CDR2 sequences are MNHNS and SASEGT. Trimming shortened V by 3 bases and J by 3 bases, and 9 bases separated the two germline ends. The length of the CDR3 is 13 residues. CDR3 residues: CASSEGPSYEQYF. In DNA form, the CDR3 reads TGTGCCAGCAGTGAGGGACCGAGCTACGAGCAGTACTTC.

V gene TRBV7-6 combines with J gene TRBJ1-1, with 8 bases that match TRBD1. In germline, CDR1 is SGHVS, CDR2 FNYEAQ. This CDR3 region has 16 residues. The trim removed 0 bases at V and 4 bases at J, leaving 7 bases unmatched. The CDR3 DNA sequence: TGTGCCAGCAGCTTAGCCGGACAGGGTTCTGGCACTGAAGCTTTCTTT. It yields the protein CASSLAGQGSGTEAFF.

The chain links TRBV28 to TRBJ1-2; D is possibly TRBD1 (6 bases). Deletions cut 3 bases from V and 4 bases from J, with 15 bases between. Germline V gives CDR1 MDHEN, CDR2 SYDVKM. This CDR3 has 15 amino acids. The CDR3 region has the DNA TGTGCCAGCAGTTTGAGGTTTAGGGACATCTATGGCTACACCTTC. It specifies CASSLRFRDIYGYTF.

The rearrangement links TRBV7-3 to TRBJ2-1, with 14 nucleotides matching TRBD2. The CDR3 spans 16 residues. Losses at the gene ends were 5 bases for V and 6 bases for J; bases not matched to a gene: 6. CDR1 and CDR2 from the germline V gene are SGHTA and FQGTGA. The CDR3 here is CASSPTGTSGSNEQFF. The CDR3 nucleotides read TGTGCCAGCAGCCCCACCGGGACTAGCGGGAGCAATGAGCAGTTCTTC. The full variable domain, rest sourced from reference TRBV7-3 and TRBJ2-1, is GAGVSQTPSNKVTEKGKYVELRCDPISGHTALYWYRQSLGQGPEFLIYFQGTGAADDSGLPNDRFFAVRPEGSVSTLKIQRTERGDSAVYLCASSPTGTSGSNEQFFGPGTRLTVL.

As DNA, the CDR3 is TGTGCCAGCTCACCACTTACCGGGACTAGCGATGGGAATTTAGAGGCGAATACGCAGTATTTT. It is translated as CASSPLTGTSDGNLEANTQYF. V gene TRBV18 combines with J gene TRBJ2-3; 10 bases map to TRBD2. Germline lookup yields CDR1 KGHSH and CDR2 LQKENI. The CDR3 is made up of 21 amino acids. V lost 1 base to trimming and J lost 7 bases; unmatched junction nucleotides: 23.

In this sample, this clone turned up once. The rearrangement links TRBV5-4 to TRBJ2-7, with a possible D match to TRBD2 (5 bases). Germline V lookup: CDR1 SGHNT, CDR2 YYREEE (reference sequence). Trimming removed 6 bases from V and 4 bases from J, with 11 bases in between. This CDR3 contains 12 residues. CDR3 DNA: TGTGCCAGCACCAATCGGGGTTACGAGCAGTACTTC. Translated, it gives CASTNRGYEQYF. Based on the CDR3 plus reference TRBV5-4 and TRBJ2-7, the full variable domain is ETGVTQSPTHLIKTRGQQVTLRCSSQSGHNTVSWYQQALGQGPQFIFQYYREEENGRGNFPPRFSGLQFPNYSSELNVNALELDDSALYLCASTNRGYEQYFGPGTRLTVT.

The chain links TRBV29-1 to TRBJ1-3; D gene unclear. V lost 7 bases to trimming and J lost 5 bases, with 15 bases between them. The CDR3 totals 13 residues. CDR1 and CDR2 from the germline V gene are SQVTM and ANQGSEA. The CDR3 reads CSAEGLERNTIYF. CDR3 bases: TGCAGCGCCGAGGGTCTTGAAAGAAACACCATATATTTT. The full variable domain, completed using reference TRBV29-1 and TRBJ1-3, is SAVISQKPSRDICQRGTSLTIQCQVDSQVTMMFWYRQQPGQSLTLIATANQGSEATYESGFVIDKFPISRPNLTFSTLTVSNMSPEDSSIYLCSAEGLERNTIYFGEGSWLTVV.

The J gene is TRBJ2-7, the V gene TRBV6-1; 7 bases align to TRBD2. The junction had 4 bases not matched to a gene; V was cut back by 5 bases and J by 0 bases. The CDR3 spans 14 residues. Germline V gene data show CDR1 as MNHNS and CDR2 as SASEGT. In DNA, the CDR3 is TGTGCCAGCAGTTCTAGCGGTCTCTCCTACGAGCAGTACTTC. As protein: CASSSSGLSYEQYF.

The V gene is TRBV5-1, the J gene TRBJ2-5; D is unclear. CDR1 and CDR2 (germline): SGHRS, YFSETQ. The CDR3 length is 14 residues. Deletions cut 2 bases from V and 3 bases from J, with 11 bases between. The chain's CDR3 is CASSFQTREETQYF. DNA for the CDR3: TGCGCCAGCAGCTTCCAGACGAGAGAAGAGACCCAGTACTTC. Filled out from reference TRBV5-1 and TRBJ2-5, the complete variable domain reads KAGVTQTPRYLIKTRGQQVTLSCSPISGHRSVSWYQQTPGQGLQFLFEYFSETQRNKGNFPGRFSGRQFSNSRSEMNVSTLELGDSALYLCASSFQTREETQYFGPGTRLLVL.

The chain joins TRBV5-8 to TRBJ1-2; 9 nucleotides align to TRBD1. Germline V gene lookup returns CDR1 SGHTS and CDR2 YDEGEE. The CDR3 is 16 amino acids. J gave up 5 bases and V 3 bases, and 11 bases lay outside the gene matches. DNA for the CDR3: TGTGCCAGCAGCTCAACAGCCGGGACAGGGTGGTATGGCTACACCTTC. Translated: CASSSTAGTGWYGYTF.

V gene TRBV6-6 combines with J gene TRBJ1-2, with D maybe TRBD1 (5 bases). The CDR3 covers 15 residues. Per the germline V gene, CDR1 is MNHNY and CDR2 is SVGAGI (reference sequence). V dropped 5 bases and J dropped 0 bases, with 13 bases sitting between them. CDR3 region: CASSREGTSNYGYTF. CDR3 nucleotides: TGTGCCAGCAGTCGCGAGGGGACGTCTAACTATGGCTACACCTTC.

This clone was seen only once. The chain uses TRBV9 and TRBJ1-5; D remains ambiguous. V dropped 3 bases and J dropped 7 bases, with 17 bases sitting between them. CDR1 and CDR2 (germline): SGDLS, YYNGEE. CDR3 length: 15 residues. In DNA, the CDR3 is TGTGCCAGCAGCGGGGCAAGGCTTTTAAAGCAGCCCCAGCATTTT. Protein product: CASSGARLLKQPQHF.